This record concerns one T cell receptor beta chain sequence. The sample comes from a study of cytomegalovirus exposure and HLA in healthy donors. The PCR used 60 Vbeta and 13 Jbeta primers. Assay used: immunoSEQ multiplex PCR; TCRdb lists only in-frame clones, some missing. Of around 90,000 clones in the sample, around nine tenths are singletons; the top ten hold around a tenth. CDR3 length equals 15 residues. CDR1 and CDR2 from the germline V gene are SGDLS and YYNGEE. The trim removed 4 bases at V and 5 bases at J, leaving 8 bases unmatched. The sequence came from a man aged 25-45 years in good health and CMV-seropositive. The sequenced sample was PBMCs. This chain links TRBV9 with TRBJ2-1; 8 bases line up with TRBD1. CDR3 nucleotide sequence: TGTGCCAGCAGCTTCGGGACAGGAACTAACAATGAGCAGTTCTTC. Encoded protein: CASSFGTGTNNEQFF.